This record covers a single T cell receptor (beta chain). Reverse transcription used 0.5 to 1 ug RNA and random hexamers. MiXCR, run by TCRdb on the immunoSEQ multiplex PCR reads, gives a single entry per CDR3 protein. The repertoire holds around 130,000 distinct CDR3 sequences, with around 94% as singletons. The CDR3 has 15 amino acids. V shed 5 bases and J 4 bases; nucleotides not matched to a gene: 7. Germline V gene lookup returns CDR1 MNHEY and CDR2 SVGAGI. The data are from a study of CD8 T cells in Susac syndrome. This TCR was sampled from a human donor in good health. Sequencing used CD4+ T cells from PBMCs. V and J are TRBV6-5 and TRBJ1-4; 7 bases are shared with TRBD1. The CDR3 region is CASSPWTGINEKLFF. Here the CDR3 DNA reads TGTGCCAGCAGTCCCTGGACAGGAATTAATGAAAAACTGTTTTTT.